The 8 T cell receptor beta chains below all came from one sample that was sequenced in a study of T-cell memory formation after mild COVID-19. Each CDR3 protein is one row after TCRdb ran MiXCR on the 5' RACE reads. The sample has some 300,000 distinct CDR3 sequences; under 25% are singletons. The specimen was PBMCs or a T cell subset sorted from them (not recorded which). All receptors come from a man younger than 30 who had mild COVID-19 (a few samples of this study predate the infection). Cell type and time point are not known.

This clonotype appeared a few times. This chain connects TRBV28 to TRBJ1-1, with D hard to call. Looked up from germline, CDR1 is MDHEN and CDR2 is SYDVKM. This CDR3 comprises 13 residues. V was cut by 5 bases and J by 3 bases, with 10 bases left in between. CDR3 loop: CASSLGRYTEAFF. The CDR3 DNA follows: TGTGCCAGCAGTCTCGGACGGTACACTGAAGCTTTCTTT. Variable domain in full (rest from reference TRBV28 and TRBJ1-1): DVKVTQSSRYLVKRTGEKVFLECVQDMDHENMFWYRQDPGLGLRLIYFSYDVKMKEKGDIPEGYSVSREKKERFSLILESASTNQTSMYLCASSLGRYTEAFFGQGTRLTVV.

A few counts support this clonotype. The DNA of the CDR3 is TGTGCCAGCAGTTACTCGATGGGTTCCGAGCAGTACGTC. Translation: CASSYSMGSEQYV. This chain links TRBV6-5 with TRBJ2-7; D gene uncertain. There are 13 residues in the CDR3. Trimming stripped 0 bases from V and 6 bases from J, with 9 bases between. Looked up from germline, CDR1 is MNHEY and CDR2 is SVGAGI.

CDR3 protein: CASSPPNRADEQFF. The CDR3 nucleotides are TGTGCCAGCTCACCACCTAACAGGGCGGATGAGCAGTTCTTC. V gene TRBV18 combines with J gene TRBJ2-1, with D perhaps matching TRBD1 (6 bases). Trimming left V 0 bases short and J 8 bases short, with 11 bases between. Germline V CDR1 and CDR2: KGHSH, LQKENI. CDR3 length: 14 amino acids.

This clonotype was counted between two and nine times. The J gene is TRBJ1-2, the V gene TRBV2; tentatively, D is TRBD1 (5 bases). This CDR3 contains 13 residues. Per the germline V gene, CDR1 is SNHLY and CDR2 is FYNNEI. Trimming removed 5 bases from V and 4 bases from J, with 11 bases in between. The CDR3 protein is CASSPGALYGYTF. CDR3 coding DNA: TGTGCCAGCAGTCCCGGGGCTCTCTATGGCTACACCTTC.

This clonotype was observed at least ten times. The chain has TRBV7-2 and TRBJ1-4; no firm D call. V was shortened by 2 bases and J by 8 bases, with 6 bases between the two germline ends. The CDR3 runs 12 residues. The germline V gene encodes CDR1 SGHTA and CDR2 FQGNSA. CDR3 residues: CASSLNQEKLFF. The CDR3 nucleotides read TGTGCCAGCAGCTTAAATCAGGAAAAACTGTTTTTT.

DNA of the CDR3: TGTGCCACCAGTGGATGGGGAGGGAATGGCTACACCTTC. Translating it yields CATSGWGGNGYTF. V and J are TRBV24-1 and TRBJ1-2; D is undetermined. Germline assignment: CDR1 KGHDR and CDR2 SFDVKD. The CDR3 runs 13 residues. The germline V and J ends were trimmed by 5 bases and 6 bases, with 12 bases remaining between them.

CDR3 nucleotide sequence: TGTGCCAGCAGCGCAGTTAAGGGACCTTTTAGCACCGGGGAGCTGTTTTTT. This codes for CASSAVKGPFSTGELFF. The chain has TRBV9 and TRBJ2-2, with D possibly called TRBD1 or TRBD2 (5 bases each). With 3 bases removed from V and 4 bases from J, the gap between germline ends came to 19 bases. The germline CDR1 and CDR2 sequences are SGDLS and YYNGEE. There are 17 residues in the CDR3.

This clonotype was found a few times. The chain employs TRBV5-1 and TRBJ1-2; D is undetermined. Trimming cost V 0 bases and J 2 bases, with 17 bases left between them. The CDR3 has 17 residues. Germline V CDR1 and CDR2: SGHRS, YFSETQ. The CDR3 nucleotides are TGCGCCAGCAGCTTGGCACCGGGCGGCGCCGAAAACTATGGCTACACCTTC. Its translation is CASSLAPGGAENYGYTF.